This T cell receptor (beta chain) was captured in a study of vaccination and CD4 T cells after COVID-19. Study-level background: At a median 72 days (range 14 to 241) after dose two, post-vaccine samples were obtained.

A word on this clonotype: The antigen is not known.

This sample's treatment: roughly 11-day PBMC culture with coronavirus spike peptide pools or control peptides (ViraFEST assay). The Oncomine TCR Beta short-read assay was what sequenced the DNA obtained from cultured CD4+ T cells. One entry per CDR3 protein results from TCRdb running MiXCR on the PCR reads. Of roughly 25,000 distinct CDR3 sequences in the sample, 58% were seen once. Germline V gene sequence: CDR1 SNHLY, CDR2 FYNNEI. CDR3 size: 14 residues. V lost 2 bases and J 10 bases, leaving 17 bases between the germline ends. This rearrangement joins TRBV2 to TRBJ1-2; D gene uncertain. The sequence was collected from a human donor who had recovered from COVID-19. What was sequenced was CD4+ T cells from blood, cultured in vitro. The CDR3 DNA sequence: TGTGCCAGCAGTGAACAGGCCCTCAGGAAAGACTACACCTTC. Encoded protein: CASSEQALRKDYTF.